This T cell receptor beta chain originates from a study of blood T cell repertoires in COVID-19. There are 13 residues in the CDR3. Germline-derived CDR1 and CDR2 are SGHRS and YFSETQ. V was pared by 4 bases and J by 2 bases, with 9 bases between. Sequenced by immunoSEQ multiplex PCR; TCRdb stores in-frame clones only, minus some. The sample records hundreds of thousands of clones, 75% to 85% being singletons. The chain joins TRBV5-1 to TRBJ1-2; D is unclear. Material: PBMCs or T cells enriched from blood (not recorded which). This TCR came from a man aged 30 to 39 with acute COVID-19. In DNA, the CDR3 is TGCGCCAGCAGCGAATACAGCAACTATGGCTACACCTTC. Translated: CASSEYSNYGYTF.